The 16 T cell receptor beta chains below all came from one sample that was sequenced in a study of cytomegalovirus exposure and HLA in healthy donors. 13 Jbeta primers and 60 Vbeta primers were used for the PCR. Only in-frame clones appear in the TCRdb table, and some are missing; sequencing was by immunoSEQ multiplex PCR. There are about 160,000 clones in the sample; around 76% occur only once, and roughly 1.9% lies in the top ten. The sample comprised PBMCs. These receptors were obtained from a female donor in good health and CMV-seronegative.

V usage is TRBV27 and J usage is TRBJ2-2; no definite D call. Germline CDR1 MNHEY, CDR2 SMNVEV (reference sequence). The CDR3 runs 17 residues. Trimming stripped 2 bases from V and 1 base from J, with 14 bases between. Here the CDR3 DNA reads TGTGCCAGCAGTTTAATCGGCGGTCTAGTGAACACCGGGGAGCTGTTTTTT. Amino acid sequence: CASSLIGGLVNTGELFF.

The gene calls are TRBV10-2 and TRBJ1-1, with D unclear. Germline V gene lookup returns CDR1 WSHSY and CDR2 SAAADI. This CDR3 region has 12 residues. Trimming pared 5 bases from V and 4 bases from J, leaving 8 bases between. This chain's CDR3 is CASSPISTEAFF. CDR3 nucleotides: TGCGCCAGCAGTCCGATCAGCACTGAAGCTTTCTTT.

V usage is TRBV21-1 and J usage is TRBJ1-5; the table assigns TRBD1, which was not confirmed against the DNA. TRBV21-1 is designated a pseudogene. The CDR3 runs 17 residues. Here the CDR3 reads CASSNWGSENSNQPQHF. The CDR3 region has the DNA TGTGCCAGCAGCAATTGGGGCTCCGAAAATAGCAATCAGCCCCAGCATTTT.

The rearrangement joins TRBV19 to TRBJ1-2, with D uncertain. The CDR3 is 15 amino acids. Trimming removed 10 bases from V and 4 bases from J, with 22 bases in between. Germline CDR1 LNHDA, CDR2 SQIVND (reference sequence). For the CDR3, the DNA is TGTGCCACTACTAGCGCGCCGGGCAGTTCCTATGGCTACACCTTC. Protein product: CATTSAPGSSYGYTF.

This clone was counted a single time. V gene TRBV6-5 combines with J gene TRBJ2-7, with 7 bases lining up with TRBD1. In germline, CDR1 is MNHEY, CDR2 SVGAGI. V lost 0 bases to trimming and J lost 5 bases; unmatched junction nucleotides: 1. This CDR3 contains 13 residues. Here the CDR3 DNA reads TGTGCCAGCAGTTACTCGACAGGGAACGAGCAGTACTTC. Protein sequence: CASSYSTGNEQYF.

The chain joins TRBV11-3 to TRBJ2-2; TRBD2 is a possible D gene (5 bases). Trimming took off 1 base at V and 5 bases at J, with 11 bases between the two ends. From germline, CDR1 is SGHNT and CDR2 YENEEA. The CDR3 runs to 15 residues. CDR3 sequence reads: CASSLGGRGTGELFF. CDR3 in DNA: TGTGCCAGCAGCTTAGGGGGTCGGGGAACCGGGGAGCTGTTTTTT. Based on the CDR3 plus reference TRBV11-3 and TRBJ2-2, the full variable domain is EAGVVQSPRYKIIEKKQPVAFWCNPISGHNTLYWYLQNLGQGPELLIRYENEEAVDDSQLPKDRFSAERLKGVDSTLKIQPAELGDSAVYLCASSLGGRGTGELFFGEGSRLTVL.

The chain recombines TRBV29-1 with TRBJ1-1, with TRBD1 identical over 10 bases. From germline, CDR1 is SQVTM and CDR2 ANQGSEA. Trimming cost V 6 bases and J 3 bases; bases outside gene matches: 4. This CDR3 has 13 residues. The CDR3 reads CSVTGTGDTEAFF. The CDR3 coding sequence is TGCAGCGTCACCGGGACAGGGGACACTGAAGCTTTCTTT.

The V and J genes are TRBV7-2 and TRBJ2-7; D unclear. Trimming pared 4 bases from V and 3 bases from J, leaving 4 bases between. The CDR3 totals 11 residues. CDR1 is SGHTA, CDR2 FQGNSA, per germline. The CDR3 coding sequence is TGTGCCAGCAGCTATTACTACGAGCAGTACTTC. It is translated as CASSYYYEQYF.

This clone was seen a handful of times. This CDR3 is CASIADRRNTGELFF. For the CDR3, the DNA is TGTGCCAGCATCGCCGACAGGCGAAACACCGGGGAGCTGTTTTTT. V and J are TRBV2 and TRBJ2-2; D may be TRBD1 (6 bases). The V end lost 7 bases, the J end lost 2 bases, and 14 bases lay between the germline ends. Looked up from germline, CDR1 is SNHLY and CDR2 is FYNNEI. The CDR3 totals 15 residues.

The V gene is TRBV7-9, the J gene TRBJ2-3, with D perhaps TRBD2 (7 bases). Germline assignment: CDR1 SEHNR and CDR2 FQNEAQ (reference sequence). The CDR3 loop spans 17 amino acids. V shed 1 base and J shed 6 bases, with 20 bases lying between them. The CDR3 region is CASSLGQGRGGPDTQYF. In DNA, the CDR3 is TGTGCCAGCAGCTTAGGGCAGGGGAGGGGGGGCCCCGATACGCAGTATTTT. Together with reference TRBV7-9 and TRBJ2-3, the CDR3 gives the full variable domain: DTGVSQNPRHKITKRGQNVTFRCDPISEHNRLYWYRQTLGQGPEFLTYFQNEAQLEKSRLLSDRFSAERPKGSFSTLEIQRTEQGDSAMYLCASSLGQGRGGPDTQYFGPGTRLTVL.

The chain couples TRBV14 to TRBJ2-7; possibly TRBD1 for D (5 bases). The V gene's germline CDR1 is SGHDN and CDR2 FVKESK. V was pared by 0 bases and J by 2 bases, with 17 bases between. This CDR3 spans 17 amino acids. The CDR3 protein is CASSQDISPGYPYEQYF. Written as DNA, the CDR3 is TGTGCCAGCAGCCAAGATATATCCCCAGGGTATCCCTACGAGCAGTACTTC. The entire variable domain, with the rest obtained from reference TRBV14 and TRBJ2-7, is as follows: EAGVTQFPSHSVIEKGQTVTLRCDPISGHDNLYWYRRVMGKEIKFLLHFVKESKQDESGMPNNRFLAERTGGTYSTLKVQPAELEDSGVYFCASSQDISPGYPYEQYFGPGTRLTVT.

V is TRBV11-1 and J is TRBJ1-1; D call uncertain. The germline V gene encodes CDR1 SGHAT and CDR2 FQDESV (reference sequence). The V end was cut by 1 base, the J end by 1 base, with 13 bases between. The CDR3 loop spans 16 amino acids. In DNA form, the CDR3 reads TGTGCCAGCAGCTTAGGACGAGACACGTCGAACACTGAAGCTTTCTTT. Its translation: CASSLGRDTSNTEAFF.

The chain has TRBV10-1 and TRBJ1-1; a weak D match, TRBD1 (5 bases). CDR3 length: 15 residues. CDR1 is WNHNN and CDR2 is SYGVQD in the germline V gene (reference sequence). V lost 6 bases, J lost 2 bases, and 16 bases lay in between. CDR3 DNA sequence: TGCGCCAGCAGACCCTCCGGGGGATTAAACACTGAAGCTTTCTTT. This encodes CASRPSGGLNTEAFF.

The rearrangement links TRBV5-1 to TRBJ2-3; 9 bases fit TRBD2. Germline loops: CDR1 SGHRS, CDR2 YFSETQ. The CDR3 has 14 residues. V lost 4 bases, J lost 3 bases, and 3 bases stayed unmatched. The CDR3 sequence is CASSPGLATDTQYF. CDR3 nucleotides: TGCGCCAGCAGCCCCGGACTAGCGACAGATACGCAGTATTTT.

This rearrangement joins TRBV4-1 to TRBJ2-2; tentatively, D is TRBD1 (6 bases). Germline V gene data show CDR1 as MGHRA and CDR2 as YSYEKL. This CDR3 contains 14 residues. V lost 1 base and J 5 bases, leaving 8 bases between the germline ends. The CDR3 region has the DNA TGCGCCAGCAGCCAAGTACAGGGAACCGGGGAGCTGTTTTTT. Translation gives CASSQVQGTGELFF.

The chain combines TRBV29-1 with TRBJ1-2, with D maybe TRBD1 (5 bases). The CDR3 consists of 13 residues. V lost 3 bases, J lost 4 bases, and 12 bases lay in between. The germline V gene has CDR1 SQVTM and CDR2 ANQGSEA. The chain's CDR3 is CSVDKVGGYGYTF. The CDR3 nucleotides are TGCAGCGTTGATAAGGTGGGGGGCTATGGCTACACCTTC.